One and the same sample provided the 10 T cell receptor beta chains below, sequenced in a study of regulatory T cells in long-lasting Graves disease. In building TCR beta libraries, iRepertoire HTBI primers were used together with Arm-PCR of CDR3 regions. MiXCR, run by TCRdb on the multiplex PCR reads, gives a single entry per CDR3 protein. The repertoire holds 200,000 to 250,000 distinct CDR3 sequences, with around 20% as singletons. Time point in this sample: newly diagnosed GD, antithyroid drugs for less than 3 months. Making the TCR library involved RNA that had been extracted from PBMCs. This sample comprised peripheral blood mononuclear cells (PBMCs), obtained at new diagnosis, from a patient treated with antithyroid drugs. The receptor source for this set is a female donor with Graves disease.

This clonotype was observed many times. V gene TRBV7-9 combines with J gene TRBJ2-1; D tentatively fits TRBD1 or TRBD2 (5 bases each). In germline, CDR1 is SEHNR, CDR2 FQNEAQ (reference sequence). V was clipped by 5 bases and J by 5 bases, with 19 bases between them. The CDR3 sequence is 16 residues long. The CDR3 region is CASSGGGGPGNNEQFF. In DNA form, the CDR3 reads TGTGCCAGCAGCGGGGGTGGTGGACCCGGGAACAATGAGCAGTTCTTC.

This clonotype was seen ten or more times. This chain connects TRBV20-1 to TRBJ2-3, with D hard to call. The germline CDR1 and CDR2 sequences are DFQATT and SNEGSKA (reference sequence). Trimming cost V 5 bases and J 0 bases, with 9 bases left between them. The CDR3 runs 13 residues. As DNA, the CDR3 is TGCAGTGCTCCCGAGGCTAGCACAGATACGCAGTATTTT. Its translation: CSAPEASTDTQYF.

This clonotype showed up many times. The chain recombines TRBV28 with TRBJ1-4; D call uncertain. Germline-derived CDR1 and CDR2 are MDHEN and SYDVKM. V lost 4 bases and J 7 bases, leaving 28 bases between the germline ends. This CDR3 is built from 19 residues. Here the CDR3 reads CASSYRSSFGRRASEKLFF. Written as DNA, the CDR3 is TGTGCCAGCAGTTACCGTTCCTCCTTTGGCAGGAGAGCCTCTGAAAAACTGTTTTTT.

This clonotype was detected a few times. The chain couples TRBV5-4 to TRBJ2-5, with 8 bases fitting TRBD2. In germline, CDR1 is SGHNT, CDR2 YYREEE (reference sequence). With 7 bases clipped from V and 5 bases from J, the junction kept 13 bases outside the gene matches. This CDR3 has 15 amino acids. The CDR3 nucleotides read TGTGCCAGCTCCGGGGACGGGGGGGGCTCGGAGACCCAGTACTTC. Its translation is CASSGDGGGSETQYF.

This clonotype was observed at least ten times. The CDR3 reads CASSFGQGGENEQFF. CDR3 nucleotide sequence: TGTGCCAGCAGCTTCGGGCAGGGGGGGGAAAATGAGCAGTTCTTC. This chain uses TRBV12-3 or TRBV12-4 with TRBJ2-1; D might be TRBD1 or TRBD2, each matching 7 bases. The CDR3 covers 15 residues. Between the trimmed V and J ends, which lost 6 bases and 7 bases, there was a span of 19 bases.

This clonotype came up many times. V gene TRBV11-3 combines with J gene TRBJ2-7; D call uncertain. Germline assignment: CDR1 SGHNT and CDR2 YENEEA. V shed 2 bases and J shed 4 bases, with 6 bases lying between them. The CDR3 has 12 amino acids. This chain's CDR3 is CASSLTAYEQYF. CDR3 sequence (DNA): TGTGCCAGCAGCTTAACGGCTTACGAGCAGTACTTC.

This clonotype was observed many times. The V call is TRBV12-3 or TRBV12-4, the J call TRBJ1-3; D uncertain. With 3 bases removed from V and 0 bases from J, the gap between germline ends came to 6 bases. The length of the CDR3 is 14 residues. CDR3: CASSLGNSGNTIYF. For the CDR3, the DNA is TGTGCCAGCAGTTTGGGGAACTCTGGAAACACCATATATTTT.

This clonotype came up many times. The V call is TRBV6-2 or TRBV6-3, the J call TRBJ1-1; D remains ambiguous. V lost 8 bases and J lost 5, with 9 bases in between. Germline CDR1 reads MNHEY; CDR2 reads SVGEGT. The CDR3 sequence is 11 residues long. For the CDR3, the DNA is TGTGCCAGCGGGAGAGGAACTGAAGCTTTCTTT. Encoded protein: CASGRGTEAFF.

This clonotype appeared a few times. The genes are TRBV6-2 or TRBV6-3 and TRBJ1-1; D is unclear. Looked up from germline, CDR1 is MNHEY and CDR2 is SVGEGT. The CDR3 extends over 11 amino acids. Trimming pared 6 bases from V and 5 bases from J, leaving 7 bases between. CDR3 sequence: CASRARTEAFF. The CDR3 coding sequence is TGTGCCAGCAGGGCGAGGACTGAAGCTTTCTTT.

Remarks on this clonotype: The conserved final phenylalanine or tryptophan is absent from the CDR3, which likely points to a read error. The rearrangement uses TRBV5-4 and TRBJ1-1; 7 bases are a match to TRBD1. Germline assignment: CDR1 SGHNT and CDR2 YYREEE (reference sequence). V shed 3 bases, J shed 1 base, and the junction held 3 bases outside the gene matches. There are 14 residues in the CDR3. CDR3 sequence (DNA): TGTGCCAGCAGCTCCAGGGGGAGGAACACTGAAGCTTTCCTT. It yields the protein CASSSRGRNTEAFL.